This T cell receptor beta chain was sequenced during a study of blood T cells in healthy people across ages. CDR1 KGHDR and CDR2 SFDVKD come from the germline V gene. The CDR3 extends over 15 amino acids. The germline V and J ends were trimmed by 3 bases and 11 bases, with 21 bases remaining between them. This clonotype showed up just once. PCR was performed a second time for roughly 7 to 11 cycles using a sample-barcoded 5' primer and a J-beta primer mix. TCRdb itself ran the 5' RACE reads through MiXCR, one entry per CDR3 protein. The sample has fewer than 950,000 distinct CDR3 sequences; 35% to 40% are singletons.

This sequence was found in a man in his late teens or twenties in good health. The sequencing sample was made of blood. The chain uses TRBV24-1 and TRBJ2-5; TRBD1 is a possible D gene (7 bases). In nucleotides, the CDR3 is TGTGCCACCAGTGATCTACCCCAGGGGGGACATGAGCAGTACTTC. Its translation is CATSDLPQGGHEQYF.